This T cell receptor beta chain derives from a study of a mutant IDH1 vaccine in newly diagnosed glioma. Study-level background: Treated patients showed a male proportion of roughly 62%, a female proportion of approximately 38%, and a mean age of 40.4 years. Study-wide results and caveats: Pseudoprogression showed no apparent link to changes in top peripheral T cell clonotypes.

The CDR3 contains 13 residues. Trimming stripped 6 bases from V and 3 bases from J, with 11 bases between. Germline CDR1 and CDR2: MNHEY and SVGAGI. The time point here: week 47, end of study. Each vaccine dose was 300 ug of mutant IDH1 20-mer peptide, with topical imiquimod. The patients were given eight vaccinations, one each in weeks 1, 3, 5, 7, 11, 15, 19 and 23. Donors' newly diagnosed IDH1-mutant WHO grade 3 or 4 astrocytomas lacked nuclear ATRX. As to this clone: The antigen is undetermined.

Using immunoSEQ multiplex PCR, the repertoire was profiled, and TCRdb retains in-frame clones only, with some absent. The sample yields approximately 56,000 clones, approximately 65% seen once. This sample comprised peripheral blood mononuclear cells (PBMCs), obtained from a glioma patient whose treatment included an IDH1 peptide vaccine. The chain carries TRBV6-5 and TRBJ1-2, with no clear D. The source of this sequence is a man aged 35 to 55 with glioma. Some clones in this sample may be carry-over from other donors' samples. In DNA form, the CDR3 reads TGTGCCAGCAGCCCGGACCCCTACTATGGCTACACCTTC. Translating it yields CASSPDPYYGYTF.